These 30 T cell receptor beta chains originate from one sample sequenced in a study of T cell repertoires in cytomegalovirus infection. These receptors have no known antigen. TCRdb fed the reads into MiXCR, producing one record per CDR3 protein. The sample holds a few hundred thousand distinct CDR3 sequences, about 33% seen once. The specimen comprised cultured PBMCs, sampled from culture after CMV antigen stimulation. The receptors were gathered from a human donor in good health (CMV status not recorded). Some clones in this sample may be carry-over from other donors' samples.

This clonotype came up a few times. The CDR3 reads CASSLFATGGRAEETQYF. CDR3 nucleotides: TGTGCCAGCAGCTTATTCGCCACCGGGGGGAGGGCCGAAGAGACCCAGTACTTC. The chain combines TRBV7-2 with TRBJ2-5, with TRBD2 matching 7 bases. Losses at the gene ends were 2 bases for V and 3 bases for J; bases not matched to a gene: 15. Looked up from germline, CDR1 is SGHTA and CDR2 is FQGNSA. The CDR3 has 18 amino acids.

The J gene is TRBJ2-7, the V gene TRBV7-6; the D gene could be TRBD1 or TRBD2 (5 bases each). Germline V gene data show CDR1 as SGHVS and CDR2 as FNYEAQ. The CDR3 is 15 amino acids. Deletions cut 5 bases from V and 3 bases from J, with 17 bases between. As DNA, the CDR3 is TGTGCCAGCAGCACTCAGCGCGAGGGACGCTACGAGCAGTACTTC. Protein sequence: CASSTQREGRYEQYF.

This clonotype was counted at least ten times. J is TRBJ2-5 and V is TRBV7-8; 10 positions agree with TRBD1. With 5 bases clipped from V and 0 bases from J, the junction kept 9 bases outside the gene matches. Germline V gene lookup returns CDR1 SGHVS and CDR2 FQNEAQ. The CDR3 contains 17 residues. CDR3 amino acids: CASSDPGQGSYQETQYF. CDR3 nucleotides: TGTGCCAGCAGCGACCCGGGACAGGGGTCGTACCAAGAGACCCAGTACTTC.

The chain employs TRBV25-1 and TRBJ2-5; TRBD2 matches at 9 bases. The V and J ends lost 6 bases and 3 bases, in that order; junction bases with no gene match: 8. The CDR3 is 15 amino acids. Looked up from germline, CDR1 is MGHDK and CDR2 is SYGVNS. The CDR3 DNA is TGTGCCAGCAGAAGGACTAGCGATTTAAAAGAGACCCAGTACTTC. It encodes CASRRTSDLKETQYF.

This clonotype showed up just a few times. This chain uses TRBV24-1 with TRBJ1-5; D not certain. Germline V lookup: CDR1 KGHDR, CDR2 SFDVKD. The CDR3 loop spans 13 amino acids. With 4 bases removed from V and 5 bases from J, the gap between germline ends came to 8 bases. CDR3 nucleotide sequence: TGTGCCACCAGTGAGGGATCTGATCAGCCCCAGCATTTT. Amino acids: CATSEGSDQPQHF.

The chain employs TRBV12-5 and TRBJ1-1; D perhaps matches TRBD1 (6 bases). Germline V lookup: CDR1 LGHNT, CDR2 FRNRAP. This CDR3 has 15 residues. Trimming took off 0 bases at V and 2 bases at J, with 10 bases between the two ends. The CDR3 region has the DNA TGTGCTAGTGGTTTGGTACTAGGGGGAAACACTGAAGCTTTCTTT. Translating gives CASGLVLGGNTEAFF.

The rearrangement uses TRBV28 and TRBJ1-3; unclear D gene. Germline CDR1 is MDHEN and CDR2 is SYDVKM. The CDR3 contains 15 residues. Trimming removed 3 bases at V and 1 base at J, with 10 bases between. As DNA, the CDR3 is TGTGCCAGCAGTTTCTCCGGACTTTCTGGAAACACCATATATTTT. Protein sequence: CASSFSGLSGNTIYF.

The CDR3 loop is CASSQKQGSVNTQYF. CDR3 in DNA: TGTGCCAGCAGCCAAAAACAGGGCTCCGTGAATACGCAGTATTTT. The genes are TRBV28 and TRBJ2-3, with D possibly matching TRBD1 (6 bases). V lost 6 bases and J lost 7, with 20 bases in between. This CDR3 has 15 residues. Germline values: CDR1 MDHEN, CDR2 SYDVKM.

The chain carries TRBV14 and TRBJ2-3; the D gene is possibly TRBD2 (5 bases). Germline CDR1 reads SGHDN; CDR2 reads FVKESK. The CDR3 contains 15 residues. Trimming removed 4 bases at V and 2 bases at J, with 13 bases between. Here the CDR3 DNA reads TGTGCCAGCAGCCCCCGGAGGAAATACACAGATACGCAGTATTTT. Translation gives CASSPRRKYTDTQYF.

The V and J genes are TRBV20-1 and TRBJ2-1; the D gene could be TRBD1 or TRBD2 (6 bases each). The CDR3 extends over 17 amino acids. The germline V gene encodes CDR1 DFQATT and CDR2 SNEGSKA (reference sequence). V was shortened by 0 bases and J by 8 bases, with 23 bases between the two germline ends. CDR3 nucleotide sequence: TGCAGTGCTAGAGATCCGGCTTGGGCGGGAAGGGGGGATGAGCAGTTCTTC. Amino acid sequence: CSARDPAWAGRGDEQFF.

In this sample, this clonotype turned up a few times. The chain is built from TRBV7-2 and TRBJ1-2; D call uncertain. Germline lookup yields CDR1 SGHTA and CDR2 FQGNSA. The CDR3 runs to 12 residues. Between the trimmed V and J ends, which lost 1 base and 6 bases, there was a span of 6 bases. CDR3 loop: CASSLDGNGYTF. CDR3 DNA: TGTGCCAGCAGCTTAGATGGGAATGGCTACACCTTC.

The chain is built from TRBV12-3 or TRBV12-4 and TRBJ2-3; D call uncertain. V gave up 7 bases and J gave up 6 bases, with 8 bases separating them. The CDR3 runs 11 residues. CDR3 amino acids: CASIFGDTQYF. The CDR3 nucleotides read TGTGCCAGCATCTTTGGGGATACGCAGTATTTT.

This clonotype has a handful of counts. The J gene is TRBJ2-1, the V gene TRBV6-1; 8 bases match TRBD1. This CDR3 contains 15 residues. Germline CDR1 MNHNS, CDR2 SASEGT. With V trimmed by 7 bases and J by 10 bases, 15 bases remained unmatched. The CDR3 protein is CASTSRVTGVREQFF. The CDR3 DNA reads as TGTGCCAGCACCTCGCGGGTGACAGGGGTAAGAGAGCAGTTCTTC.

The genes are TRBV7-2 and TRBJ2-5; D gene ambiguous. The CDR3 is 15 amino acids. Between the trimmed V and J ends, which lost 5 bases and 0 bases, there was a span of 13 bases. Germline V gene data show CDR1 as SGHTA and CDR2 as FQGNSA. This CDR3 is CASSAVPGNQETQYF. The CDR3 DNA is TGTGCCAGCAGCGCTGTGCCAGGAAACCAAGAGACCCAGTACTTC.

This clonotype was detected only a few times. This chain links TRBV4-3 with TRBJ2-2, with 10 bases lining up with TRBD2. The germline V gene has CDR1 LGHNA and CDR2 YSLEER. CDR3 length: 16 residues. The V gene end was trimmed by 0 bases and the J gene end by 7 bases; junction bases not matched to a gene: 5. The CDR3 region is CASSQEPSGSVGELFF. CDR3 nucleotide sequence: TGCGCCAGCAGCCAAGAGCCTAGCGGGAGTGTCGGGGAGCTGTTTTTT.

The genes are TRBV5-1 and TRBJ2-1, with D unclear. With 2 bases removed from V and 4 bases from J, the gap between germline ends came to 13 bases. Germline loops: CDR1 SGHRS, CDR2 YFSETQ. The CDR3 has 15 residues. The CDR3 DNA sequence: TGCGCCAGCAGCTTAGGCTCCCTCGGGTACAATGAGCAGTTCTTC. Protein: CASSLGSLGYNEQFF.

This clonotype was seen a few times. Here the CDR3 DNA reads TGTGCCAGCAGTTTTCTATTCGGGGCTTTCCACGAGCAGTACTTC. Protein: CASSFLFGAFHEQYF. The chain uses TRBV28 and TRBJ2-7; D assignment may be TRBD1 or TRBD2 (5 bases each). The germline gives CDR1 MDHEN, CDR2 SYDVKM. V was clipped by 3 bases and J by 5 bases, with 17 bases between them. This CDR3 has 15 residues. The whole variable domain, remainder taken from reference TRBV28 and TRBJ2-7, is DVKVTQSSRYLVKRTGEKVFLECVQDMDHENMFWYRQDPGLGLRLIYFSYDVKMKEKGDIPEGYSVSREKKERFSLILESASTNQTSMYLCASSFLFGAFHEQYFGPGTRLTVT.

The CDR3 nucleotides read TGTGCCAGTAGTACGACAGGGGGCGAGCAGTACTTC. This gives the protein CASSTTGGEQYF. This chain connects TRBV19 to TRBJ2-7, with TRBD1 identical over 9 bases. Per the germline V gene, CDR1 is LNHDA and CDR2 is SQIVND (reference sequence). V shed 4 bases, J shed 6 bases, and the junction held 1 base outside the gene matches. The CDR3 has 12 amino acids.

This clonotype has only a few counts. J is TRBJ2-3 and V is TRBV10-1; the D gene is possibly TRBD1 (5 bases). V lost 4 bases to trimming and J lost 4 bases, with 15 bases between them. Germline V lookup: CDR1 WNHNN, CDR2 SYGVQD (reference sequence). CDR3 length: 15 amino acids. The CDR3 nucleotides read TGCGCCAGCAGTGTGGGGCAGGGAACCTCAGATACGCAGTATTTT. This translates into CASSVGQGTSDTQYF.

This chain connects TRBV14 to TRBJ2-2; no firm D call. The germline CDR1 and CDR2 sequences are SGHDN and FVKESK. Deletions cut 0 bases from V and 3 bases from J, with 11 bases between. CDR3 length equals 16 residues. CDR3 nucleotide sequence: TGTGCCAGCAGCCAAGAGTGGCCCGACTACACCGGGGAGCTGTTTTTT. Translated, it gives CASSQEWPDYTGELFF.

The chain has TRBV6-2 or TRBV6-3 and TRBJ2-1, with 9 bases lining up with TRBD2. Trimming removed 0 bases from V and 6 bases from J; junction bases left unmatched: 3. The CDR3 loop spans 15 amino acids. The germline gives CDR1 MNHEY, CDR2 SVGEGT. The CDR3 nucleotides read TGTGCCAGCAGTTACTCAGAGACTAGCGGCAATGAGCAGTTCTTC. This translates into CASSYSETSGNEQFF.

This chain joins TRBV27 and TRBJ2-3, with a possible D match to TRBD2 (6 bases). The CDR3 spans 14 residues. CDR1 is MNHEY, CDR2 SMNVEV, per germline (reference sequence). V dropped 2 bases and J dropped 5 bases, with 11 bases sitting between them. CDR3 in amino acids: CASSLEVRGDTQYF. CDR3 in DNA: TGTGCCAGCAGTTTAGAGGTGCGGGGAGATACGCAGTATTTT.

The J gene is TRBJ2-1, the V gene TRBV12-3 or TRBV12-4, with D possibly being TRBD2 (6 bases). With 2 bases removed from V and 4 bases from J, the gap between germline ends came to 9 bases. This CDR3 has 14 residues. The CDR3 is CASSLRTMYNEQFF. In DNA, the CDR3 is TGTGCCAGCAGTTTACGGACTATGTACAATGAGCAGTTCTTC.

This clonotype turned up a few times. The V call is TRBV12-3 or TRBV12-4, the J call TRBJ1-4; TRBD1 matches at 7 bases. This CDR3 region has 16 residues. The J segment lost 0 bases and the V segment lost 6 bases, leaving 7 bases of the junction unmatched. CDR3 DNA sequence: TGTGCCAGCAGCAAGAGACAGGGCGCAACTAATGAAAAACTGTTTTTT. It yields the protein CASSKRQGATNEKLFF.

This clonotype was counted only a few times. V is TRBV11-2 and J is TRBJ2-2; D is tentatively TRBD1 or TRBD2 (5 bases each). Deletions cut 5 bases from V and 0 bases from J, with 16 bases between. The germline V gene has CDR1 SGHAT and CDR2 FQNNGV. CDR3 length: 17 amino acids. CDR3 DNA: TGTGCCAGCAGCGGGCCGGGACCAAACCCGAACACCGGGGAGCTGTTTTTT. Its translation is CASSGPGPNPNTGELFF.

This clonotype was seen a few times. V usage is TRBV19 and J usage is TRBJ2-2; weak D call: TRBD1 (6 bases). V was clipped by 3 bases and J by 1 base, with 9 bases between them. The CDR3 spans 15 residues. Germline V lookup: CDR1 LNHDA, CDR2 SQIVND (reference sequence). CDR3 residues: CASSIQTGNTGELFF. Here the CDR3 DNA reads TGTGCCAGTAGTATCCAGACAGGGAACACCGGGGAGCTGTTTTTT.

This clonotype was picked up many times. In DNA form, the CDR3 reads TGTGCCAGCAGCTCCGCAGGGGGAGCAGAGACCCAGTACTTC. Its translation is CASSSAGGAETQYF. The rearrangement links TRBV7-2 to TRBJ2-5; 7 bases are shared with TRBD1. The CDR3 is 14 residues long. V was clipped by 4 bases and J by 4 bases; unmatched bases: 6. Germline values: CDR1 SGHTA, CDR2 FQGNSA. Filled out from reference TRBV7-2 and TRBJ2-5, the complete variable domain reads GAGVSQSPSNKVTEKGKDVELRCDPISGHTALYWYRQSLGQGLEFLIYFQGNSAPDKSGLPSDRFSAERTGGSVSTLTIQRTQQEDSAVYLCASSSAGGAETQYFGPGTRLLVL.

The chain recombines TRBV20-1 with TRBJ1-6, with D possibly matching TRBD1 (6 bases). V dropped 0 bases and J dropped 7 bases, with 19 bases sitting between them. The CDR3 sequence is 17 residues long. Germline V gene lookup returns CDR1 DFQATT and CDR2 SNEGSKA (reference sequence). The CDR3 loop is CSARDPYGGLRNSPLHF. CDR3 bases: TGCAGTGCTAGAGATCCTTACGGGGGGCTCCGAAATTCACCCCTCCACTTT.

This clonotype has more than one count but fewer than ten. DNA of the CDR3: TGTGCCAGCAGTGAAAGCGGGAGTTCTTATGATGAGCAGTTCTTC. This encodes CASSESGSSYDEQFF. The genes are TRBV6-1 and TRBJ2-1; TRBD2 matches at 8 bases. This CDR3 has 15 residues. Germline loops: CDR1 MNHNS, CDR2 SASEGT. J lost 8 bases, V lost 2 bases, and 8 bases had no gene match.

This clonotype showed up just a few times. V and J are TRBV6-6 and TRBJ2-1; D is perhaps TRBD1 (7 bases). V lost 2 bases, J lost 9 bases, and 11 bases lay in between. CDR1 is MNHNY, CDR2 SVGAGI, per germline (reference sequence). This CDR3 is 13 amino acids long. The CDR3 spells CASSYRQGGEQFF. Here the CDR3 DNA reads TGTGCCAGCAGTTACCGACAGGGAGGTGAGCAGTTCTTC.